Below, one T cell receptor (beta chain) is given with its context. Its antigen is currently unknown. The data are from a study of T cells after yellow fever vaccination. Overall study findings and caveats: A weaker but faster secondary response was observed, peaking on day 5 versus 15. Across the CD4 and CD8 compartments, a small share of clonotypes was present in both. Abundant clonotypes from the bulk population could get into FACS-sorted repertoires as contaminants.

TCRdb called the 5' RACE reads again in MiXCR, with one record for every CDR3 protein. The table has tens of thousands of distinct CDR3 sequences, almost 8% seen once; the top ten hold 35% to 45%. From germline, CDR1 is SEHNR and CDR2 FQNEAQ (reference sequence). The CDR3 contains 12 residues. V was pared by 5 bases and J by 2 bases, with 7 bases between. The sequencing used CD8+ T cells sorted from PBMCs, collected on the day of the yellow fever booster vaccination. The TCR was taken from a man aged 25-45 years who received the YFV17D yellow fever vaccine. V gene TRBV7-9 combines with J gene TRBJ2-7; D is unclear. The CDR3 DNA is TGTGCCAGCAGCCCCTGGACCTACGAGCAGTACTTC. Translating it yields CASSPWTYEQYF.